The 27 T cell receptor beta chains below were found in one sample sequenced in a study of cytomegalovirus exposure and HLA in healthy donors. The PCR ran on 60 Vbeta and 13 Jbeta primers. Sequencing was performed with immunoSEQ multiplex PCR; in TCRdb, only in-frame clones are kept and a portion is missing. The sample lists around 100,000 clones, 84% occurring once. Sequencing input: PBMCs. The receptors derive from a woman aged 18-29 years in good health and CMV-seropositive.

This clone is a singleton in its sample. The DNA for the CDR3 is TGTGCCAGCAGCTACGGACTAGCGGGGGGGACCTACGAGCAGTACTTC. This codes for CASSYGLAGGTYEQYF. V and J are TRBV7-2 and TRBJ2-7, with 15 bases fitting TRBD2. The V gene end was trimmed by 4 bases and the J gene end by 2 bases; junction bases not matched to a gene: 3. Germline CDR1 and CDR2: SGHTA and FQGNSA. The CDR3 runs 16 residues.

The J gene is TRBJ1-1, the V gene TRBV30; no reliable D call. The CDR3 sequence is 13 residues long. From germline, CDR1 is GTSNPN and CDR2 SVGIG (reference sequence). Trimming shortened V by 2 bases and J by 5 bases, and 12 bases separated the two germline ends. In DNA, the CDR3 is TGTGCCTGGAGTCTCACAGCCCCAACTGAAGCTTTCTTT. Its translation is CAWSLTAPTEAFF.

The count of this clone is one. One end of the junction does not line up with germline, which may come from a read error. This chain links TRBV2 with TRBJ2-7; D possibly corresponds to TRBD1 (6 bases). CDR1 SNHLY and CDR2 FYNNEI come from the germline V gene. The CDR3 contains 13 residues. The CDR3 here is CASSAYREGEHYF. The DNA for the CDR3 is TGTGCCAGCAGTGCATACAGGGAAGGCGAGCATTACTTC. The variable domain in full, completed from reference TRBV2 and TRBJ2-7, reads EPEVTQTPSHQVTQMGQEVILRCVPISNHLYFYWYRQILGQKVEFLVSFYNNEISEKSEIFDDQFSVERPDGSNFTLKIRSTKLEDSAMYFCASSAYREGEHYFGPGTRLTVT.

CDR3 in amino acids: CASSQVGTGADKQFF. DNA for the CDR3: TGCGCCAGCAGCCAAGTTGGGACAGGTGCGGATAAGCAGTTCTTC. The rearrangement uses TRBV4-1 and TRBJ2-1; 8 positions agree with TRBD1. The V and J ends lost 1 base and 11 bases, in that order; junction bases with no gene match: 10. CDR1 and CDR2 from the germline V gene are MGHRA and YSYEKL. CDR3 size: 15 residues.

The V call is TRBV7-3, the J call TRBJ1-1, with D hard to call. Germline V CDR1 and CDR2: SGHTA, FQGTGA. The CDR3 has 15 amino acids. Trimming left V 0 bases short and J 0 bases short, with 8 bases between. CDR3 nucleotides: TGTGCCAGCAGCTTAACGGGCAGTATGAACACTGAAGCTTTCTTT. Protein: CASSLTGSMNTEAFF.

This chain joins TRBV6-1 and TRBJ2-5; the match to TRBD2 covers 8 bases. Trimming took 3 bases from V and 6 from J; bases not matched to a gene: 9. Germline CDR1 reads MNHNS; CDR2 reads SASEGT. The CDR3 runs 15 residues. The CDR3: CASSDQRGGTKTQYF. DNA for the CDR3: TGTGCCAGCAGTGATCAACGGGGGGGGACGAAGACCCAGTACTTC.

This chain joins TRBV30 and TRBJ2-2; D uncertain. CDR1 and CDR2 (germline): GTSNPN, SVGIG (reference sequence). The CDR3 is 14 amino acids. V shed 5 bases and J shed 0 bases, with 10 bases lying between them. The CDR3, as DNA: TGTGCCTGGCGTTTACTATCGAACACCGGGGAGCTGTTTTTT. Translation gives CAWRLLSNTGELFF.

The rearrangement uses TRBV7-2 and TRBJ2-2; D perhaps matches TRBD2 (5 bases). Trimming removed 1 base from V and 7 bases from J, with 19 bases in between. The CDR3 covers 17 residues. CDR1 SGHTA and CDR2 FQGNSA come from the germline V gene. CDR3 residues: CASSLEVARISRGELFF. DNA for the CDR3: TGTGCCAGCAGCTTAGAGGTAGCGCGCATCTCCCGCGGGGAGCTGTTTTTT.

This clone occurred once. The chain couples TRBV7-2 to TRBJ2-1; D remains ambiguous. Germline loops: CDR1 SGHTA, CDR2 FQGNSA. The CDR3 runs to 15 residues. Trimming left V 3 bases short and J 0 bases short, with 9 bases between. The CDR3 sequence: CASSFRLSSYNEQFF. The CDR3 coding sequence is TGTGCCAGCAGCTTCCGACTGAGCTCCTACAATGAGCAGTTCTTC.

This chain joins TRBV7-9 and TRBJ1-5; the D gene is possibly TRBD1 (6 bases). Germline V gene sequence: CDR1 SEHNR, CDR2 FQNEAQ (reference sequence). This CDR3 contains 14 residues. The V gene lost 5 bases and the J gene lost 3 bases, with 11 bases spanning the gap. The CDR3 loop is CASSGGQPNQPQHF. Here the CDR3 DNA reads TGTGCCAGCAGCGGAGGACAGCCCAATCAGCCCCAGCATTTT. Full variable domain (outside the CDR3, taken from reference TRBV7-9 and TRBJ1-5): DTGVSQNPRHKITKRGQNVTFRCDPISEHNRLYWYRQTLGQGPEFLTYFQNEAQLEKSRLLSDRFSAERPKGSFSTLEIQRTEQGDSAMYLCASSGGQPNQPQHFGDGTRLSIL.

The chain employs TRBV18 and TRBJ1-5; D is perhaps TRBD1 (5 bases). The CDR3 has 16 amino acids. V was cut by 3 bases and J by 2 bases, with 14 bases left in between. In germline, CDR1 is KGHSH, CDR2 LQKENI. The CDR3, as DNA: TGTGCCAGCTCACCGAGCATGACAGCAGGCAATCAGCCCCAGCATTTT. It is translated as CASSPSMTAGNQPQHF. The full variable domain, rest sourced from reference TRBV18 and TRBJ1-5, is NAGVMQNPRHLVRRRGQEARLRCSPMKGHSHVYWYRQLPEEGLKFMVYLQKENIIDESGMPKERFSAEFPKEGPSILRIQQVVRGDSAAYFCASSPSMTAGNQPQHFGDGTRLSIL.

The chain carries TRBV18 and TRBJ1-3, with TRBD1 as a possible D gene (5 bases). The CDR3 spans 16 residues. V shed 4 bases and J shed 0 bases, with 13 bases lying between them. Looked up from germline, CDR1 is KGHSH and CDR2 is LQKENI. CDR3 DNA: TGTGCCAGCTCACGAACAGGACGTGGCTCTGGAAACACCATATATTTT. Encoded protein: CASSRTGRGSGNTIYF.

This clone was observed a single time. The genes are TRBV6-6 and TRBJ2-4; no firm D call. Germline V lookup: CDR1 MNHNY, CDR2 SVGAGI (reference sequence). V dropped 8 bases and J dropped 6 bases, with 11 bases sitting between them. The CDR3 is 12 amino acids. The CDR3 is CASETAGNIQYF. The CDR3 nucleotides read TGTGCCAGCGAAACAGCCGGAAACATTCAGTACTTC.

This clone was seen repeatedly, ten times or more. The chain employs TRBV4-2 and TRBJ2-1; a possible D gene is TRBD2 (6 bases). Trimming pared 4 bases from V and 4 bases from J, leaving 14 bases between. The CDR3 covers 15 residues. Germline V CDR1 and CDR2: LGHNA, YNFKEQ. CDR3: CASSRDLAGYNEQFF. CDR3 DNA sequence: TGTGCCAGCAGCCGCGATCTGGCGGGATACAATGAGCAGTTCTTC.

V is TRBV15 and J is TRBJ2-7, with 8 positions matching TRBD2. CDR1 LNHNV and CDR2 YYDKDF come from the germline V gene (reference sequence). V lost 1 base and J lost 5; bases outside the gene matches: 4. This CDR3 has 14 residues. CDR3 DNA sequence: TGTGCCACCAGCAGAGCGGGGGGGCCCCACGAGCAGTACTTC. This gives the protein CATSRAGGPHEQYF.

The J gene is TRBJ1-1, the V gene TRBV19, with 7 bases fitting TRBD1. The CDR3 loop spans 17 amino acids. Germline CDR1 reads LNHDA; CDR2 reads SQIVND (reference sequence). The J segment lost 0 bases and the V segment lost 9 bases, leaving 16 bases of the junction unmatched. The CDR3 DNA reads TGTGCCAGCCGTCCCTGGACCGGGACAGAGATGAACACTGAAGCTTTCTTT. Translated, it gives CASRPWTGTEMNTEAFF. The complete variable domain, with remaining parts taken from reference TRBV19 and TRBJ1-1, reads DGGITQSPKYLFRKEGQNVTLSCEQNLNHDAMYWYRQDPGQGLRLIYYSQIVNDFQKGDIAEGYSVSREKKESFPLTVTSAQKNPTAFYLCASRPWTGTEMNTEAFFGQGTRLTVV.

The V gene is TRBV6-5, the J gene TRBJ1-5; TRBD1 might be the D (6 bases). Per the germline V gene, CDR1 is MNHEY and CDR2 is SVGAGI. V was shortened by 6 bases and J by 5 bases, with 17 bases between the two germline ends. The CDR3 extends over 15 amino acids. The CDR3 spells CASSQGTGAHQPQHF. As DNA, the CDR3 is TGTGCCAGCAGCCAGGGGACCGGGGCCCATCAGCCCCAGCATTTT.

The rearrangement uses TRBV9 and TRBJ2-5, with 11 bases aligning to TRBD2. From germline, CDR1 is SGDLS and CDR2 YYNGEE. With 4 bases clipped from V and 5 bases from J, the junction kept 7 bases outside the gene matches. The CDR3 consists of 15 residues. The CDR3 region has the DNA TGTGCCAGCAGCCCCGGGACTAGCGGACGGGAGACCCAGTACTTC. Translation gives CASSPGTSGRETQYF. The variable domain in full, completed from reference TRBV9 and TRBJ2-5, reads DSGVTQTPKHLITATGQRVTLRCSPRSGDLSVYWYQQSLDQGLQFLIQYYNGEERAKGNILERFSAQQFPDLHSELNLSSLELGDSALYFCASSPGTSGRETQYFGPGTRLLVL.

The genes are TRBV5-1 and TRBJ2-7; the match to TRBD1 covers 9 bases. Unmatched junction bases numbered 4, after V lost 1 base and J lost 5 bases. The CDR3 consists of 14 residues. Per germline, CDR1 SGHRS and CDR2 YFSETQ. As DNA, the CDR3 is TGCGCCAGCAGCTTGTGGACAGGGGCCCACGAGCAGTACTTC. Protein product: CASSLWTGAHEQYF.

The chain joins TRBV18 to TRBJ1-5; 7 nucleotides agree with TRBD1. The CDR3 runs 16 residues. Trimming removed 5 bases from V and 6 bases from J; junction bases left unmatched: 13. CDR1 KGHSH and CDR2 LQKENI come from the germline V gene. CDR3 loop: CASSLFDRDHGQPQHF. The CDR3 bases are TGTGCCAGCTCATTATTCGACAGGGACCACGGTCAGCCCCAGCATTTT.

V is TRBV2 and J is TRBJ1-2, with D unclear. The CDR3 is made up of 14 amino acids. The V end was cut by 2 bases, the J end by 3 bases, with 10 bases between. The germline V gene has CDR1 SNHLY and CDR2 FYNNEI. The CDR3 region is CASSESRLDYGYTF. The DNA for the CDR3 is TGTGCCAGCAGTGAATCGAGGCTGGACTATGGCTACACCTTC. Variable domain in full (rest from reference TRBV2 and TRBJ1-2): EPEVTQTPSHQVTQMGQEVILRCVPISNHLYFYWYRQILGQKVEFLVSFYNNEISEKSEIFDDQFSVERPDGSNFTLKIRSTKLEDSAMYFCASSESRLDYGYTFGSGTRLTVV.

This clone has more than one count but fewer than ten. V is TRBV2 and J is TRBJ1-4; TRBD1 aligns across 9 bases. CDR1 is SNHLY, CDR2 FYNNEI, per germline. The CDR3 is 14 amino acids. J was trimmed by 7 bases and V by 8 bases; bases with no gene match: 8. The DNA of the CDR3 is TGTGCCAGCCTCACGGACAGGGGAGGTGAAAAACTGTTTTTT. Translating it yields CASLTDRGGEKLFF.

The chain carries TRBV10-3 and TRBJ2-2; no definite D call. Germline-derived CDR1 and CDR2 are ENHRY and SYGVKD. V lost 7 bases, J lost 7 bases, and 13 bases lay in between. The CDR3 is 13 residues long. The CDR3 nucleotides are TGTGCCATCATGGAACAGTATTTCGGGGAGCTGTTTTTT. Its protein product is CAIMEQYFGELFF.

This rearrangement joins TRBV14 to TRBJ2-7, with D maybe TRBD2 (6 bases). Germline V gene data show CDR1 as SGHDN and CDR2 as FVKESK. Trimming shortened V by 4 bases and J by 6 bases, and 22 bases separated the two germline ends. The CDR3 sequence is 16 residues long. The chain's CDR3 is CASSPGSKIARSEQYF. The CDR3 DNA follows: TGTGCCAGCAGCCCCGGGAGTAAAATTGCGCGTTCCGAGCAGTACTTC.

This chain joins TRBV9 and TRBJ1-2, with D uncertain. The CDR3 contains 15 residues. Trimming removed 0 bases at V and 4 bases at J, with 13 bases between. The V gene's germline CDR1 is SGDLS and CDR2 YYNGEE. In nucleotides, the CDR3 is TGTGCCAGCAGCGTAGACACCCACCCAGGCTATGGCTACACCTTC. Its protein is CASSVDTHPGYGYTF. The full variable domain, in which reference TRBV9 and TRBJ1-2 provide the parts outside the CDR3, is DSGVTQTPKHLITATGQRVTLRCSPRSGDLSVYWYQQSLDQGLQFLIQYYNGEERAKGNILERFSAQQFPDLHSELNLSSLELGDSALYFCASSVDTHPGYGYTFGSGTRLTVV.

The rearrangement links TRBV6-1 to TRBJ1-3, with D tentatively TRBD1 (6 bases). Germline lookup yields CDR1 MNHNS and CDR2 SASEGT. Trimming removed 2 bases at V and 2 bases at J, with 13 bases between. The CDR3 has 16 amino acids. For the CDR3, the DNA is TGTGCCAGCAGTGAACACAGGGTAGGAGCTGGAAACACCATATATTTT. It translates to CASSEHRVGAGNTIYF.

This clone was seen more than once but under ten times. V is TRBV19 and J is TRBJ1-1, with D perhaps TRBD1 (6 bases). The germline gives CDR1 LNHDA, CDR2 SQIVND (reference sequence). This CDR3 is built from 15 residues. The germline V and J ends were trimmed by 4 bases and 2 bases, with 14 bases remaining between them. CDR3 protein: CASSSGLGANTEAFF. CDR3 nucleotide sequence: TGTGCCAGTAGTAGCGGTCTGGGGGCCAACACTGAAGCTTTCTTT.